A selection of T cell receptor beta chains follows, all from one sample in a study of T-cell reconstitution after alpha-beta-depleted transplantation in children. TCRdb redid the calling of the PCR reads with MiXCR, one entry per CDR3 protein. The sample lists several thousand distinct CDR3 sequences; 4% to 5.5% were seen once. Sequenced material: PBMCs, mostly from graft donor cells, taken 180 days after TCRalphabeta/CD19-depleted stem cell transplant. The source of these receptors is a child younger than two who had a stem cell transplant for acute myeloid leukemia, so the T cells may come from the graft donor. Both conserved end residues are part of each CDR3. The D gene is left open where the match is weak. Where a row states a size, it is once, few, many or the class of an expanded clone; other rows omit it.

V	J	D	size	CDR3	DNA
TRBV20-1	TRBJ2-1	TRBD2	few	CSARNIGTSGSFRVGEQFF	TGCAGTGCTAGAAATATCGGGACTAGCGGGAGTTTTCGGGTCGGTGAGCAGTTCTTC
TRBV3-1	TRBJ2-7	-	many	CASSQGPLSAEQYF	TGTGCCAGCAGCCAAGGGCCCCTCTCTGCGGAGCAGTACTTC
TRBV7-9	TRBJ2-7	-	many	CASSEPQGGKGEQYF	TGTGCCAGCAGCGAACCCCAGGGTGGCAAAGGCGAGCAGTACTTC
TRBV20-1	TRBJ1-2	-	many	CSASRISYGYTF	TGCAGTGCTAGCAGAATATCCTATGGCTACACCTTC
TRBV20-1	TRBJ1-5	-	many	CSARAAGGAQHF	TGCAGTGCTAGAGCTGCTGGGGGGGCCCAGCATTTT
TRBV13	TRBJ2-7	TRBD2	many	CASSRLAGGPYEQYF	TGTGCCAGCAGCCGCCTAGCGGGAGGGCCGTACGAGCAGTACTTC
TRBV20-1	TRBJ2-1	TRBD1	many	CSASGTGLNEQFF	TGCAGTGCTTCCGGGACAGGGCTCAATGAGCAGTTCTTC
TRBV2	TRBJ1-1	TRBD1	many	CASRTGTANTEAFF	TGTGCCAGCAGGACCGGGACAGCGAACACTGAAGCTTTCTTT
TRBV12-3/TRBV12-4	TRBJ1-6	-	many	CASSFGRNSPLHF	TGTGCCAGCAGTTTTGGTCGGAATTCACCCCTCCACTTT
TRBV11-2	TRBJ1-1	-	many	CASSLDRGNLNTEAFF	TGTGCCAGCAGCTTAGATCGCGGGAACCTGAACACTGAAGCTTTCTTT
TRBV20-1	TRBJ2-1	TRBD2	medium-sized	CSRVTSGRGNEQFF	TGCAGTCGGGTAACTAGCGGGAGGGGCAATGAGCAGTTCTTC
TRBV24-1	TRBJ2-3	-	many	CATSDPWWDTQYF	TGTGCCACCAGTGACCCCTGGTGGGATACGCAGTATTTT
TRBV18	TRBJ1-5	-	many	CASSPLDSNQPQHF	TGTGCCAGCTCACCATTAGATAGCAATCAGCCCCAGCATTTT
TRBV4-1	TRBJ1-2	-	many	CASSQDRGRDYGYTF	TGCGCCAGCAGCCAAGATCGAGGCAGGGACTATGGCTACACCTTC
TRBV21-1	TRBJ2-3	-	many	CASSTIDREGVTDTQYF	TGTGCCAGCAGCACCATAGACAGGGAGGGTGTGACAGATACGCAGTATTTT
TRBV7-9	TRBJ2-1	-	many	CASSLRLNDEQFF	TGTGCCAGCAGCTTACGACTAAACGATGAGCAGTTCTTC
TRBV11-3	TRBJ2-1	-	many	CASSRRISSYNEQFF	TGTGCCAGCAGTCGGCGGATTAGCTCCTACAATGAGCAGTTCTTC
TRBV28	TRBJ2-7	-	medium-sized	CASSTRSYEQYF	TGTGCCAGCAGTACCAGGAGCTACGAGCAGTACTTC
TRBV12-3/TRBV12-4	TRBJ1-4	-	many	CASSPRATNEKLFF	TGTGCCAGCAGTCCCAGGGCAACTAATGAAAAACTGTTTTTT
TRBV5-1	TRBJ2-3	-	many	CASSLGQVTDTQYF	TGCGCCAGCAGCTTGGGGCAGGTCACAGATACGCAGTATTTT
TRBV4-1	TRBJ1-1	TRBD1	many	CASSPGQGVGGTEAFF	TGCGCCAGCAGCCCGGGACAGGGGGTCGGTGGCACTGAAGCTTTCTTT
TRBV14	TRBJ2-5	-	many	CASSLTLGQETQYF	TGTGCCAGCAGCCTGACCTTAGGGCAAGAGACCCAGTACTTC
TRBV11-2	TRBJ2-7	-	many	CASSFAGTYEQYF	TGTGCCAGCAGCTTCGCGGGGACCTACGAGCAGTACTTC
TRBV3-1	TRBJ2-7	TRBD2	many	CASSQDPTSGEQYF	TGTGCCAGCAGCCAAGATCCGACTAGCGGCGAGCAGTACTTC
TRBV6-5	TRBJ2-6	-	many	CASTLTGTSGANVLTF	TGTGCCAGCACCCTAACCGGGACTTCTGGGGCCAACGTCCTGACTTTC
TRBV4-3	TRBJ2-1	-	many	CASSLGLGSSYNEQFF	TGCGCCAGCAGCCTAGGACTGGGCAGCTCCTACAATGAGCAGTTCTTC
TRBV5-1	TRBJ2-5	-	medium-sized	CASSVEETQYF	TGCGCCAGCAGCGTTGAAGAGACCCAGTACTTC
TRBV7-3	TRBJ2-7	TRBD1	many	CASSLMGTGRFYEQYF	TGTGCCAGCAGCTTAATGGGGACAGGGAGGTTCTACGAGCAGTACTTC
TRBV20-1	TRBJ2-7	-	once	CSAVPDSNYEQYF	TGCAGTGCCGTCCCGGACTCGAACTACGAGCAGTACTTC
TRBV18	TRBJ1-5	-	many	CASSPTPSDAPQHF	TGTGCCAGCTCACCAACACCCTCCGATGCGCCCCAGCATTTT
TRBV6-6	TRBJ2-1	-	many	CATTVSNEQFF	TGTGCCACCACGGTATCCAATGAGCAGTTCTTC
TRBV28	TRBJ2-7	TRBD2	many	CASSGAGGHSYEQYF	TGTGCCAGCAGTGGAGCGGGAGGCCACTCCTACGAGCAGTACTTC
TRBV12-3/TRBV12-4	TRBJ2-4	-	medium-sized	CASSKNEPRNIQYF	TGTGCCAGCAGCAAGAACGAACCGAGAAACATTCAGTACTTC
TRBV29-1	TRBJ2-1	TRBD2	many	CSGLSGSLSNEQFF	TGCAGCGGTTTAAGCGGGAGCCTCTCCAATGAGCAGTTCTTC
TRBV2	TRBJ2-3	-	-	CASSEARQYTDTQYF	TGTGCCAGCAGTGAAGCTAGGCAGTACACAGATACGCAGTATTTT
TRBV18	TRBJ1-6	TRBD1	once	CASSPITGETSPLHF	TGTGCCAGCTCACCGATTACAGGGGAGACCTCACCCCTCCACTTT
TRBV5-5	TRBJ2-5	-	many	CASSYVETQYF	TGTGCCAGCAGCTATGTAGAGACCCAGTACTTC
TRBV5-5	TRBJ2-7	TRBD1	many	CASSLTGGYEQYF	TGTGCCAGCAGCTTGACAGGGGGCTACGAGCAGTACTTC
TRBV2	TRBJ2-7	TRBD1	many	CASRSGTGPYEQYF	TGTGCCAGCAGGAGTGGGACAGGGCCCTACGAGCAGTACTTC
TRBV5-1	TRBJ2-2	TRBD2	medium-sized	CASSSGLAGEVGELFF	TGCGCCAGCAGCTCGGGACTAGCGGGAGAAGTCGGGGAGCTGTTTTTT
TRBV13	TRBJ1-2	-	many	CASSPGLGGYTF	TGTGCCAGCAGCCCGGGCCTGGGTGGCTACACCTTC